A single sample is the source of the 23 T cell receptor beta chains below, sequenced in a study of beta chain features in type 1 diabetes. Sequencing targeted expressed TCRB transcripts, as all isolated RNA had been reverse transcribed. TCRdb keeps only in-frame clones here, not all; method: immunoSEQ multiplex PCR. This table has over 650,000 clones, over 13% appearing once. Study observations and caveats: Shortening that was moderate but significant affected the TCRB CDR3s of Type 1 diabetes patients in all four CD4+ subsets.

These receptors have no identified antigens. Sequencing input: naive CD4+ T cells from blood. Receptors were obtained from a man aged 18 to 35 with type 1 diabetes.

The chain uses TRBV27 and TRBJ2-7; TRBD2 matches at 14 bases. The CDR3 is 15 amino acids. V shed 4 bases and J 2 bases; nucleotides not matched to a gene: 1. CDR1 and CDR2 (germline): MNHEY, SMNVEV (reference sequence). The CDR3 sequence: CASSSGLAGAYEQYF. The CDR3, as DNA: TGTGCCAGCAGTTCGGGACTAGCGGGGGCCTACGAGCAGTACTTC.

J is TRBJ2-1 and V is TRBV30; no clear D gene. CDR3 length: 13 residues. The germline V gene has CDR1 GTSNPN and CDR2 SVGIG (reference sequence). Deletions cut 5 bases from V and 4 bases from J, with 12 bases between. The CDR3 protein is CAWGVGAYNEQFF. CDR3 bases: TGTGCCTGGGGGGTCGGCGCATACAATGAGCAGTTCTTC.

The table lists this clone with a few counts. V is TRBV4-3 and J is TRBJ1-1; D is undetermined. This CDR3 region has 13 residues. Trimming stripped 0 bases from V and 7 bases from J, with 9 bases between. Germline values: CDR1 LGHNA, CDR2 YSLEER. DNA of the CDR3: TGCGCCAGCAGCCAAGATTTAGGGTATGAAGCTTTCTTT. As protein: CASSQDLGYEAFF.

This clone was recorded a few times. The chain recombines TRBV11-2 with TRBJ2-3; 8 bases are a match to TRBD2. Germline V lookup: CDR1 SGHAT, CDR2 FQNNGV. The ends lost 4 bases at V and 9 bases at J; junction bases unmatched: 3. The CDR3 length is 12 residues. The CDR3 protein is CASSSGLATQYF. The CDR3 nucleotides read TGTGCCAGCAGCTCCGGACTAGCCACGCAGTATTTT.

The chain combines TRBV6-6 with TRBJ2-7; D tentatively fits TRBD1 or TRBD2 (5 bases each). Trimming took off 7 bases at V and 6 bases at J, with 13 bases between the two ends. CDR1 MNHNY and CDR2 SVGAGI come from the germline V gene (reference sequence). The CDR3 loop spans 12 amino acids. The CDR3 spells CASMAGSSEQYF. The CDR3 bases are TGTGCCAGCATGGCAGGGAGTAGCGAGCAGTACTTC.

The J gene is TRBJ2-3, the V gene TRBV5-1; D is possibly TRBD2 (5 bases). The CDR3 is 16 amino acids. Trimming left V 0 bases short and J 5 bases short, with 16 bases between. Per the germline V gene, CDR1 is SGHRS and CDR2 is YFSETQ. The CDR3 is CASSLGADYSGDTQYF. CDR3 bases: TGCGCCAGCAGCTTGGGCGCCGACTATTCGGGAGATACGCAGTATTTT.

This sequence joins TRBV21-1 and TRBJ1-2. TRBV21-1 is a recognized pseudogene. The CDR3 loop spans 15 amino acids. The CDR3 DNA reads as TGTGCCAGCAGCAACAGGGGACTCGAGGACTATGGCTACACCTTC. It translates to CASSNRGLEDYGYTF.

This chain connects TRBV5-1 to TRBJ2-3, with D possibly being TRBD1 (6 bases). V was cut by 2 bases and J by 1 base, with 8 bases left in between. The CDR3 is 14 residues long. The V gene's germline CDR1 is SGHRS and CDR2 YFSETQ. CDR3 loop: CASSFDRRTDTQYF. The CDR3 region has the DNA TGCGCCAGCAGCTTCGACAGGCGCACAGATACGCAGTATTTT.

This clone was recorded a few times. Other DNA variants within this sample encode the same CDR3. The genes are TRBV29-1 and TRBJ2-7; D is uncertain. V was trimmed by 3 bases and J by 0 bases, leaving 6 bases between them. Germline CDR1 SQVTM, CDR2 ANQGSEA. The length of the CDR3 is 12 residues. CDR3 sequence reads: CSVEGSSYEQYF. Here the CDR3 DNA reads TGCAGCGTTGAGGGCAGCTCCTACGAGCAGTACTTC.

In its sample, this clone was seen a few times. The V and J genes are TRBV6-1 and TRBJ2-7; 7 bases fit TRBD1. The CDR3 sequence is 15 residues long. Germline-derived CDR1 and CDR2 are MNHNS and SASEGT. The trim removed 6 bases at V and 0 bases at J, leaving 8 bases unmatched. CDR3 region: CASRRQGSSSYEQYF. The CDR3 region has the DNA TGTGCCAGCAGAAGACAGGGATCGAGCTCCTACGAGCAGTACTTC.

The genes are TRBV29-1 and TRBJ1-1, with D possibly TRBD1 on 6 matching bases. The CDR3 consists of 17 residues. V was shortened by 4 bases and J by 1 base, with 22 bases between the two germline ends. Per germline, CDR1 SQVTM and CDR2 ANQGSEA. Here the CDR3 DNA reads TGCAGCGTTGGGGGGGCTAGGACAAACCATCCGAACACTGAAGCTTTCTTT. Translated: CSVGGARTNHPNTEAFF.

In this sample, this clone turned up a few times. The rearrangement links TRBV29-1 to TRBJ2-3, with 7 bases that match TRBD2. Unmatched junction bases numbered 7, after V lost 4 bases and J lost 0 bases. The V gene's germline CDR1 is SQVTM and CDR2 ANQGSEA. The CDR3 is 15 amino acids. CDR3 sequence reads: CSVVPLAASTDTQYF. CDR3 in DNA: TGCAGCGTTGTACCTCTAGCGGCTAGCACAGATACGCAGTATTTT.

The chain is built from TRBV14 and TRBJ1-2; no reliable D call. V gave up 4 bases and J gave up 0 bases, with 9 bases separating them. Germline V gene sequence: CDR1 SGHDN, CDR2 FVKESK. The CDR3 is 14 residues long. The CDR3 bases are TGTGCCAGCAGCCTCTTCGGGTCTAACTATGGCTACACCTTC. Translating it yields CASSLFGSNYGYTF.

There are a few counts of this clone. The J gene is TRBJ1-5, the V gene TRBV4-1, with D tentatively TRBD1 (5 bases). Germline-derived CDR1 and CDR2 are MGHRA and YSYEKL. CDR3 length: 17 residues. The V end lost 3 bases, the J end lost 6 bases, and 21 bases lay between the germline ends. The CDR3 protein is CASSQAPGGYVGQPQHF. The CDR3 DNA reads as TGCGCCAGCAGCCAGGCCCCTGGGGGGTATGTGGGTCAGCCCCAGCATTTT.

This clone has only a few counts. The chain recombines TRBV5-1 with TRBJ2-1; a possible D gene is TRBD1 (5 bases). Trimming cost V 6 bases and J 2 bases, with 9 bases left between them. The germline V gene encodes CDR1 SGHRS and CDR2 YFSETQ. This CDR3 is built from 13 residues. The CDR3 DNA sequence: TGCGCCAGCACAGCAGGGACCTACAATGAGCAGTTCTTC. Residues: CASTAGTYNEQFF. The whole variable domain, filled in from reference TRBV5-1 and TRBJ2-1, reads KAGVTQTPRYLIKTRGQQVTLSCSPISGHRSVSWYQQTPGQGLQFLFEYFSETQRNKGNFPGRFSGRQFSNSRSEMNVSTLELGDSALYLCASTAGTYNEQFFGPGTRLTVL.

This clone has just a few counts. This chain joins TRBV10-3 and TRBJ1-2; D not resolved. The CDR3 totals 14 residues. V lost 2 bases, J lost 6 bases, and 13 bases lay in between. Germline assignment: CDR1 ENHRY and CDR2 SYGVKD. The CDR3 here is CAISEGRASDGYTF. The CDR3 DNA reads TGTGCCATCAGTGAGGGACGGGCATCCGATGGCTACACCTTC.

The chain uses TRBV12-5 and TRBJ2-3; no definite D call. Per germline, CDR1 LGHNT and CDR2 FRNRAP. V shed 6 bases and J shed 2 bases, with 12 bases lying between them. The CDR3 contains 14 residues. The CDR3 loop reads CASGMTPYTDTQYF. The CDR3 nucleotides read TGTGCTAGTGGAATGACACCCTACACAGATACGCAGTATTTT.

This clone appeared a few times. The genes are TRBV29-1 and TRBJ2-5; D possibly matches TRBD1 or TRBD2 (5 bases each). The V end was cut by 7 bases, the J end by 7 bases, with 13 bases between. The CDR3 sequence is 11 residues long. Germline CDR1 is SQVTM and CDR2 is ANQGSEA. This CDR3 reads CSGHRGGTQYF. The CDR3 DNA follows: TGCAGCGGACACCGTGGGGGGACCCAGTACTTC.

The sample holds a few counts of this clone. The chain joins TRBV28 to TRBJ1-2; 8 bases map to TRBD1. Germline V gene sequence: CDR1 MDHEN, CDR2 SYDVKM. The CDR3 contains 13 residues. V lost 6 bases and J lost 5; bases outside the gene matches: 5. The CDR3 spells CASSQGQGYGYTF. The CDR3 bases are TGTGCCAGCAGCCAAGGACAGGGTTATGGCTACACCTTC.

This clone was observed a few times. The CDR3 DNA reads as TGTGCCAGCAGTTACAGCGGCGAGCAGTACTTC. Its protein product is CASSYSGEQYF. V and J are TRBV28 and TRBJ2-7; a weak D match, TRBD2 (5 bases). V was cut by 4 bases and J by 6 bases, with 7 bases left in between. Germline assignment: CDR1 MDHEN and CDR2 SYDVKM. This CDR3 spans 11 amino acids.

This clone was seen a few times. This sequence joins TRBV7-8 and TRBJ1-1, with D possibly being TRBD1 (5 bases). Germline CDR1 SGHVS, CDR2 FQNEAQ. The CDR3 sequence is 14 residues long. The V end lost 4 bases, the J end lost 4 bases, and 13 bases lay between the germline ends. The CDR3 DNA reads TGTGCCAGCAGCTCTGTCGGGGCTGGCACTGAAGCTTTCTTT. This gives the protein CASSSVGAGTEAFF.

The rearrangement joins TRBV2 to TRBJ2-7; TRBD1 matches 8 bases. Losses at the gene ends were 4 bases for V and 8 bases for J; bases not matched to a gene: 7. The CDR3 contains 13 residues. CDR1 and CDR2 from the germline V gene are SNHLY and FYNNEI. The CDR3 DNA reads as TGTGCCAGCAGTGGGGACAGGCATCATCAGCAGTACTTC. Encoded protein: CASSGDRHHQQYF.

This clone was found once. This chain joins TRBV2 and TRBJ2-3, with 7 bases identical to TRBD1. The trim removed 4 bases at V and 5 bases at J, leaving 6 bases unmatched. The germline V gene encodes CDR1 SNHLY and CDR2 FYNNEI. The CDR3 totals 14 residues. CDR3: CASSGQGRIDTQYF. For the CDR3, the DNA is TGTGCCAGCAGTGGACAGGGAAGGATAGATACGCAGTATTTT.